The clone carrying this T cell receptor (beta chain) occurred once. Its antigen remains unknown. The authors reverse transcribed all of the isolated RNA, so sequencing captured expressed TCRB transcripts. Sequencing was performed with immunoSEQ multiplex PCR; in TCRdb, only in-frame clones are kept and a portion is missing. The sample shows 250,000 to 350,000 clones, around 15% of them seen only once. CDR3 length equals 14 residues. Germline-derived CDR1 and CDR2 are SGHVS and FQNEAQ. V gave up 4 bases and J gave up 0 bases; unmatched junction bases: 1. The sample belongs to a study of beta chain features in type 1 diabetes. Study-wide background: Comparable age, gender and cell yields were observed in patients relative to healthy donors. Study observations and caveats: Among all four CD4+ subsets, Type 1 diabetes patients had TCRB CDR3s that were moderately but significantly shorter. More deletions and fewer insertions at VDJ junctions were found in patients with type 1 diabetes. Amplification by PCR could prefer shorter templates, with the same effect in patients and controls. The naive, central memory and Treg TCRB repertoires looked more alike in patients than they did in healthy donors.

V gene TRBV7-8 combines with J gene TRBJ2-7; 9 positions agree with TRBD2. This clonotype originated in a man aged 25 to 40 with type 1 diabetes. Sequenced sample: naive CD4+ T cells from blood. For the CDR3, the DNA is TGTGCCAGCAGCTATAGCGGGAGCTCCTACGAGCAGTACTTC. It is translated as CASSYSGSSYEQYF.